The clone carrying this T cell receptor beta chain was recorded at least ten times. Antigen specificity is unknown. TCRdb redid the calling of the multiplex PCR reads with MiXCR, one entry per CDR3 protein. The sample yields about 19,000 distinct CDR3 sequences, 43% seen once. This specimen comes from a study of breast tumors, draining lymph nodes, adjacent tissues. Study results and caveats: Findings are consistent with lymph node origin and intratumoral expansion of most tumor T cells. Compared with basal-like, luminal-like tumors shared significantly more repertoire with nontumor tissue. Tumors had less TCR diversity than lymph nodes, more than nontumor tissue.

The CDR3 loop spans 13 amino acids. Germline CDR1 MNHEY, CDR2 SVGEGT. The trim removed 6 bases at V and 4 bases at J, leaving 4 bases unmatched. The sequenced sample was breast tumor tissue. The receptor's source is a female donor with breast cancer. Some clones in this sample may be carry-over from other donors' samples. The chain joins TRBV6-2 or TRBV6-3 to TRBJ2-7; 9 bases agree with TRBD1. The CDR3 reads CASSAGTGYEQYF. The CDR3 DNA sequence: TGTGCCAGCAGCGCCGGGACAGGGTACGAGCAGTACTTC.